This record looks at one T cell receptor (beta chain) sequence and its context. The data belong to a study of T cell changes during pregnancy in multiple sclerosis. TCRdb's copy holds only in-frame clones and misses some; the assay was immunoSEQ multiplex PCR. The table lists approximately 44,000 clones, roughly 90% of them singletons. The sample in question was CD4+ T cells from peripheral blood mononuclear cells, obtained before pregnancy. This receptor was identified in a female donor with multiple sclerosis, enrolled in a pregnancy study.

CDR3 DNA: TGTGCCAGCACCCAACTAGGGTACGAGCAGTACTTC. Translating gives CASTQLGYEQYF. This chain links TRBV28 with TRBJ2-7; perhaps TRBD2 as D (5 bases). Germline lookup yields CDR1 MDHEN and CDR2 SYDVKM. V was clipped by 7 bases and J by 4 bases, with 11 bases between them. The CDR3 is 12 amino acids.